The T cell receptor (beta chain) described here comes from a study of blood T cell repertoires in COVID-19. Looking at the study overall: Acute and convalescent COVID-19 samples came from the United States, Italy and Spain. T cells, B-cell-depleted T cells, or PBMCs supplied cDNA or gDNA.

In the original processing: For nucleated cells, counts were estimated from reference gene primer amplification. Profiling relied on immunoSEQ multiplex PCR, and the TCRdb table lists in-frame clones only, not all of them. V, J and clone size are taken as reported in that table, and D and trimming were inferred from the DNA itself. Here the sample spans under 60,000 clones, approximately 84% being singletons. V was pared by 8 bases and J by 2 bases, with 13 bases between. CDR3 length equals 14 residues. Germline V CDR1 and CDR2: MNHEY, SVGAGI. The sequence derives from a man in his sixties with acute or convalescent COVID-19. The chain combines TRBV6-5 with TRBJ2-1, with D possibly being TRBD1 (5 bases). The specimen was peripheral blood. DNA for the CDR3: TGTGCCAGCGGGGCTCTTGGGACCTACAATGAGCAGTTCTTC. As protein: CASGALGTYNEQFF.